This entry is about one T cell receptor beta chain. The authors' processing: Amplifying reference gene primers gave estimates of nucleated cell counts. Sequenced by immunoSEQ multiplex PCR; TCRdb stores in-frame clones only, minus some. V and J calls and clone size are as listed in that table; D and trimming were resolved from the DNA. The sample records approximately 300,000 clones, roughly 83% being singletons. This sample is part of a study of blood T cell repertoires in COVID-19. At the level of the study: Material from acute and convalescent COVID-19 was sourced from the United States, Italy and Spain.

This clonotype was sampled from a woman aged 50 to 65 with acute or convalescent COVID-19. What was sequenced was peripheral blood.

This chain's CDR3 is CASSLSRGQRIAKNIQYF. Written as DNA, the CDR3 is TGTGCCAGCAGTTTATCCCGCGGACAGCGAATAGCCAAAAACATTCAGTACTTC. The J gene is TRBJ2-4, the V gene TRBV28; maybe TRBD1 (6 bases). CDR3 size: 18 residues. CDR1 is MDHEN, CDR2 SYDVKM, per germline. V gave up 1 base and J gave up 0 bases, with 16 bases separating them.